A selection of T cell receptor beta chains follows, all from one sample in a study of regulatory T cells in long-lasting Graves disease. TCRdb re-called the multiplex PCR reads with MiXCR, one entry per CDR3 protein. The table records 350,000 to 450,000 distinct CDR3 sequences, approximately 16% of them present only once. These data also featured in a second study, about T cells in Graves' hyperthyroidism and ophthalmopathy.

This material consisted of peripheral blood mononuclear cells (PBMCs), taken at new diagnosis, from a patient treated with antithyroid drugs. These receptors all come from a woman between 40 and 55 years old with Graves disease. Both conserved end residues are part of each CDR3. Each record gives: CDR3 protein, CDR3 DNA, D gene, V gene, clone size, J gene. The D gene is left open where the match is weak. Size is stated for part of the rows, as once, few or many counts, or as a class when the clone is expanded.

CDR3 protein: CSARPGGRGQETQYF
CDR3 DNA: TGCAGTGCTAGGCCGGGAGGCCGTGGGCAAGAGACCCAGTACTTC
D gene: TRBD2
V gene: TRBV20-1
clone size: many
J gene: TRBJ2-5

CDR3 protein: CASRRTGGTTGELFF
CDR3 DNA: TGTGCCAGCAGAAGGACAGGGGGCACCACCGGGGAGCTGTTTTTT
D gene: TRBD1
V gene: TRBV11-2
clone size: many
J gene: TRBJ2-2

CDR3 protein: CASSSSLRAGANVLTF
CDR3 DNA: TGTGCCAGCAGTTCCTCCCTTAGGGCTGGGGCCAACGTCCTGACTTTC
D gene: -
V gene: TRBV12-3/TRBV12-4
clone size: many
J gene: TRBJ2-6

CDR3 protein: CASSFANYEQYF
CDR3 DNA: TGTGCCAGCAGTTTCGCTAATTACGAGCAGTACTTC
D gene: -
V gene: TRBV6-5
clone size: few
J gene: TRBJ2-7

CDR3 protein: CASSPFRTTEAFF
CDR3 DNA: TGTGCCAGCAGCCCCTTTAGGACCACTGAAGCTTTCTTT
D gene: -
V gene: TRBV11-2
clone size: many
J gene: TRBJ1-1

CDR3 protein: CASSVEKDSYGYTF
CDR3 DNA: TGTGCCAGCAGCGTAGAGAAGGACAGCTATGGCTACACCTTC
D gene: -
V gene: TRBV9
clone size: few
J gene: TRBJ1-2

CDR3 protein: CASSSPSDQGTDTQYF
CDR3 DNA: TGTGCCAGCAGCTCCCCGTCGGATCAGGGGACAGATACGCAGTATTTT
D gene: -
V gene: TRBV5-4
clone size: few
J gene: TRBJ2-3

CDR3 protein: CASSQDLLEALWGNQPQHF
CDR3 DNA: TGCGCCAGCAGCCAAGATCTATTGGAGGCGTTGTGGGGCAATCAGCCCCAGCATTTT
D gene: -
V gene: TRBV4-1
clone size: -
J gene: TRBJ1-5

CDR3 protein: CASSVLTSGLYNEQFF
CDR3 DNA: TGTGCCAGCAGTGTACTAACTAGCGGGCTTTACAATGAGCAGTTCTTC
D gene: TRBD2
V gene: TRBV25-1
clone size: few
J gene: TRBJ2-1

CDR3 protein: CASRAGTSGNFPYEQYF
CDR3 DNA: TGTGCCAGTAGGGCCGGGACTAGCGGTAATTTTCCCTACGAGCAGTACTTC
D gene: TRBD2
V gene: TRBV19
clone size: many
J gene: TRBJ2-7

CDR3 protein: CASSLDWYEQFF
CDR3 DNA: TGTGCCAGCAGCTTAGATTGGTATGAGCAGTTCTTC
D gene: -
V gene: TRBV11-3
clone size: many
J gene: TRBJ2-1

CDR3 protein: CASSVASRLGTDTQYF
CDR3 DNA: TGTGCCAGCAGCGTAGCTTCGAGACTAGGCACAGATACGCAGTATTTT
D gene: -
V gene: TRBV9
clone size: few
J gene: TRBJ2-3

CDR3 protein: CSARTSSGSGTDTQYF
CDR3 DNA: TGCAGTGCCCGGACATCTAGCGGGAGTGGCACAGATACGCAGTATTTT
D gene: TRBD2
V gene: TRBV20-1
clone size: few
J gene: TRBJ2-3

CDR3 protein: CSAGDNYNEQFF
CDR3 DNA: TGCAGTGCTGGGGACAATTACAATGAGCAGTTCTTC
D gene: -
V gene: TRBV20-1
clone size: many
J gene: TRBJ2-1

CDR3 protein: CASSPISDRVTGNTIYF
CDR3 DNA: TGCGCCAGCAGCCCTATCTCCGACAGGGTCACTGGAAACACCATATATTTT
D gene: TRBD1
V gene: TRBV4-1
clone size: few
J gene: TRBJ1-3

CDR3 protein: CASRDRGPYGTQYF
CDR3 DNA: TGTGCCAGCCGGGATAGGGGCCCTTACGGGACCCAGTACTTC
D gene: -
V gene: TRBV6-2/TRBV6-3
clone size: -
J gene: TRBJ2-5

CDR3 protein: CSVRDNYNEQFF
CDR3 DNA: TGCAGTGTCCGGGACAACTACAATGAGCAGTTCTTC
D gene: -
V gene: TRBV20-1
clone size: many
J gene: TRBJ2-1

CDR3 protein: CASSLKRGSAGVILRTDTQYF
CDR3 DNA: TGTGCCAGCAGCTTAAAGAGGGGATCAGCGGGAGTCATTTTGCGCACAGATACGCAGTATTTT
D gene: TRBD2
V gene: TRBV11-2
clone size: many
J gene: TRBJ2-3

CDR3 protein: CASSFLPAGSYNEQFF
CDR3 DNA: TGTGCCAGCAGCTTTCTCCCAGCGGGGTCCTACAATGAGCAGTTCTTC
D gene: TRBD2
V gene: TRBV7-2
clone size: many
J gene: TRBJ2-1

CDR3 protein: CASRAGGHYGYTF
CDR3 DNA: TGTGCCAGCAGGGCAGGGGGCCACTATGGCTACACCTTC
D gene: TRBD1
V gene: TRBV2
clone size: many
J gene: TRBJ1-2

CDR3 protein: CASRALGGTEAFF
CDR3 DNA: TGTGCCAGCAGAGCCCTCGGGGGGACTGAAGCTTTCTTT
D gene: -
V gene: TRBV6-2/TRBV6-3
clone size: many
J gene: TRBJ1-1

CDR3 protein: CASSERFGETQYF
CDR3 DNA: TGCGCCAGCAGTGAGAGATTTGGAGAGACCCAGTACTTC
D gene: -
V gene: TRBV10-1
clone size: many
J gene: TRBJ2-5

CDR3 protein: CASYKGIGARTEVTGNEQFF
CDR3 DNA: TGTGCCAGCTACAAGGGGATAGGTGCGCGGACGGAAGTCACGGGGAATGAGCAGTTCTTC
D gene: -
V gene: TRBV6-1
clone size: -
J gene: TRBJ2-1

CDR3 protein: CSVEDRGRAFF
CDR3 DNA: TGCAGCGTTGAGGACAGGGGAAGAGCTTTCTTT
D gene: TRBD1
V gene: TRBV29-1
clone size: many
J gene: TRBJ1-1

CDR3 protein: CASSIPLAGLSPNYGYTF
CDR3 DNA: TGTGCCAGTAGTATACCCTTGGCAGGGTTATCTCCTAACTATGGCTACACCTTC
D gene: -
V gene: TRBV19
clone size: few
J gene: TRBJ1-2

CDR3 protein: CASSLDRQNEQYF
CDR3 DNA: TGTGCCAGCAGCTTAGATCGACAAAACGAGCAGTACTTC
D gene: -
V gene: TRBV11-2
clone size: many
J gene: TRBJ2-7

CDR3 protein: CASSLTSAGEKLFF
CDR3 DNA: TGTGCCAGCAGCCTGACATCTGCAGGGGAAAAACTGTTTTTT
D gene: -
V gene: TRBV28
clone size: few
J gene: TRBJ1-4

CDR3 protein: CASSYSASGEATDTQYF
CDR3 DNA: TGTGCCAGCAGTTACTCCGCTAGCGGGGAAGCCACAGATACGCAGTATTTT
D gene: TRBD2
V gene: TRBV6-5
clone size: many
J gene: TRBJ2-3

CDR3 protein: CATSRDHPGLYEQYF
CDR3 DNA: TGTGCCACCAGCAGAGATCATCCGGGCCTATACGAGCAGTACTTC
D gene: -
V gene: TRBV15
clone size: many
J gene: TRBJ2-7

CDR3 protein: CASSFWVGYEQYF
CDR3 DNA: TGTGCCAGCAGCTTTTGGGTTGGCTACGAGCAGTACTTC
D gene: -
V gene: TRBV5-6
clone size: many
J gene: TRBJ2-7

CDR3 protein: CSALQGYEQYF
CDR3 DNA: TGCAGTGCTCTCCAGGGCTACGAGCAGTACTTC
D gene: -
V gene: TRBV20-1
clone size: many
J gene: TRBJ2-7

CDR3 protein: CASSQEMGDSYNEQFF
CDR3 DNA: TGTGCCAGCAGCCAAGAGATGGGAGACTCCTACAATGAGCAGTTCTTC
D gene: -
V gene: TRBV4-2
clone size: -
J gene: TRBJ2-1

CDR3 protein: CASSLSGRVEAFF
CDR3 DNA: TGTGCCAGCAGTCTCTCGGGCAGGGTGGAAGCTTTCTTT
D gene: -
V gene: TRBV27
clone size: many
J gene: TRBJ1-1

CDR3 protein: CASSLGGFYQETQYF
CDR3 DNA: TGTGCCAGCAGCTTAGGGGGATTCTACCAAGAGACCCAGTACTTC
D gene: -
V gene: TRBV11-2
clone size: many
J gene: TRBJ2-5

CDR3 protein: CSAISPEISYEQYF
CDR3 DNA: TGCAGTGCTATTTCACCAGAGATATCCTACGAGCAGTACTTC
D gene: -
V gene: TRBV20-1
clone size: -
J gene: TRBJ2-7

CDR3 protein: CASSHRGSRQPQHF
CDR3 DNA: TGTGCCAGTAGTCACAGGGGGTCTCGGCAGCCCCAGCATTTT
D gene: TRBD1
V gene: TRBV19
clone size: few
J gene: TRBJ1-5

CDR3 protein: CAAYRYSQGESYTF
CDR3 DNA: TGTGCCGCCTATCGGTACAGTCAGGGGGAAAGCTACACCTTC
D gene: TRBD1
V gene: TRBV30
clone size: many
J gene: TRBJ1-2

CDR3 protein: CASSFTTQGAYEQYF
CDR3 DNA: TGTGCCAGCAGTTTCACAACCCAGGGGGCCTACGAGCAGTACTTC
D gene: TRBD1
V gene: TRBV28
clone size: -
J gene: TRBJ2-7

CDR3 protein: CASSLDFYGDRGKDSPLHF
CDR3 DNA: TGTGCCAGCAGCTTAGATTTTTACGGGGACAGGGGAAAAGATTCACCCCTCCACTTT
D gene: TRBD1
V gene: TRBV11-2
clone size: once
J gene: TRBJ1-6

CDR3 protein: CASSIAGGGVNEAFF
CDR3 DNA: TGTGCCAGTAGTATAGCAGGGGGGGGCGTCAATGAAGCTTTCTTT
D gene: TRBD1
V gene: TRBV19
clone size: -
J gene: TRBJ1-1

CDR3 protein: CASSQGLGAAYEQYF
CDR3 DNA: TGTGCCAGCAGCCAAGGCCTGGGGGCTGCCTACGAGCAGTACTTC
D gene: -
V gene: TRBV3-1
clone size: -
J gene: TRBJ2-7